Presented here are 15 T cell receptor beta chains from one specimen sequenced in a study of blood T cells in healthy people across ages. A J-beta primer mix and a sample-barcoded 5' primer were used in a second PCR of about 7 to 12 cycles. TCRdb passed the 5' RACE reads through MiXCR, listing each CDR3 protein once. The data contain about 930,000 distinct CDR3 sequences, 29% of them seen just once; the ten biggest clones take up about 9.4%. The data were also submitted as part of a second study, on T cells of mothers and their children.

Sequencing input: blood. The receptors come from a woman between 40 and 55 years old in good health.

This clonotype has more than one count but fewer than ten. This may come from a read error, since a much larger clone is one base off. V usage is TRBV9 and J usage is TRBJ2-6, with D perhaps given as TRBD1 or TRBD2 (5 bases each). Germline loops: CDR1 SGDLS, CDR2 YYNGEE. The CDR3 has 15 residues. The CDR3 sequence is CASSYQGYGANVRTF. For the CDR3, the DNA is TGTGCCAGCAGTTATCAGGGATACGGGGCCAACGTCCGGACTTTC.

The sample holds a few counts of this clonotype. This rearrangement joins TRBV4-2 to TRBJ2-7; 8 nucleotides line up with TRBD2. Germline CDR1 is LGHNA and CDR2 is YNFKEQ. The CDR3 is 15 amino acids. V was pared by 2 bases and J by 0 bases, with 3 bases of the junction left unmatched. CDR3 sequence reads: CASSQTSGSSYEQYF. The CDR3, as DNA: TGTGCCAGCAGCCAAACTAGCGGTAGCTCCTACGAGCAGTACTTC.

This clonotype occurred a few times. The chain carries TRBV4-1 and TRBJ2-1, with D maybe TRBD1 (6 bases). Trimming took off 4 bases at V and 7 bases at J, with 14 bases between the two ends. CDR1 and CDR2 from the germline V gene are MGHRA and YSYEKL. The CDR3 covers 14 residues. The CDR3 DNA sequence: TGCGCCAGCAGCCCTCCTAGGACAGTGAATGAGCAGTTCTTC. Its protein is CASSPPRTVNEQFF.

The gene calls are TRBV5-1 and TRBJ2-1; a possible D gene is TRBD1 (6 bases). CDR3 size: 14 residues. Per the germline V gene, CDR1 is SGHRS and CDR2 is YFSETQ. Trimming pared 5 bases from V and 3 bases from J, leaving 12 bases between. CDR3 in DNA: TGCGCCAGCAGTCCGACAGGCGACTACAATGAGCAGTTCTTC. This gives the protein CASSPTGDYNEQFF.

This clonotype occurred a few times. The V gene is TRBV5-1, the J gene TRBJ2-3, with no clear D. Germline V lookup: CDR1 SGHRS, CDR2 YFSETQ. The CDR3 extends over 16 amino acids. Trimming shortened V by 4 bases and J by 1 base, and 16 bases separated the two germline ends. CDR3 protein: CASSASPAQRTDTQYF. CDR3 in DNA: TGCGCCAGCAGCGCAAGCCCGGCACAGCGCACAGATACGCAGTATTTT.

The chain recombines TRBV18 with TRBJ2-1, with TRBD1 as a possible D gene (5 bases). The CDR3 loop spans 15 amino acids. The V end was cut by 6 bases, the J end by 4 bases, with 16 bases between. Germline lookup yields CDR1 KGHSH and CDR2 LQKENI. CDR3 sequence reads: CASSRRQSDYNEQFF. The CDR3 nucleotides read TGTGCCAGCTCCCGCAGACAGTCGGATTACAATGAGCAGTTCTTC.

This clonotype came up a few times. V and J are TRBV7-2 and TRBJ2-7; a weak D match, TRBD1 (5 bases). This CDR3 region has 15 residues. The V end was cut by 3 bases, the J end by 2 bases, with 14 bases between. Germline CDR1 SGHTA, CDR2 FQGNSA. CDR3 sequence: CASSLPSAGPYEQYF. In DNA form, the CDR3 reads TGTGCCAGCAGCTTGCCCTCAGCAGGGCCCTACGAGCAGTACTTC.

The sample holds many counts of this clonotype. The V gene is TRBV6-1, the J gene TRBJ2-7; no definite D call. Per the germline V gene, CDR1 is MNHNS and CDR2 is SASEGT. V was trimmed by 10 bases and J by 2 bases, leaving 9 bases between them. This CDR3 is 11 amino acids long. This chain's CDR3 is CATTLTYEQYF. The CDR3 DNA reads TGTGCCACTACCCTGACCTACGAGCAGTACTTC.

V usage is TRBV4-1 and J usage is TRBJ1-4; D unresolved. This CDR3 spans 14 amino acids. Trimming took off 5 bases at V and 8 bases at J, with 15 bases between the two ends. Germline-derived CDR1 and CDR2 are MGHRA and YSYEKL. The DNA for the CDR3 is TGCGCCAGCAGCTCGACCTTGATTGGAGAAAAACTGTTTTTT. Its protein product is CASSSTLIGEKLFF.

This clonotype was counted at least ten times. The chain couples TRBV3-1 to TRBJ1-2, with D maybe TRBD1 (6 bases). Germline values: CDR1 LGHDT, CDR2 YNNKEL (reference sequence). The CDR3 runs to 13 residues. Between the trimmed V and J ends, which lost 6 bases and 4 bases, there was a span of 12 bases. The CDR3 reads CASSQGTVYGYTF. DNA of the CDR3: TGTGCCAGCAGTCAGGGGACGGTCTATGGCTACACCTTC.

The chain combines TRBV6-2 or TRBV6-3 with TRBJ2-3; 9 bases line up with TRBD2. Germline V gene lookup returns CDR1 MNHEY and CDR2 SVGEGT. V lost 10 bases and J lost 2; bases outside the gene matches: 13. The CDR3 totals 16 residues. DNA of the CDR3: TGTGCCACCGCACCCTTACTAGCGGGCCCCACAGATACGCAGTATTTT. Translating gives CATAPLLAGPTDTQYF.

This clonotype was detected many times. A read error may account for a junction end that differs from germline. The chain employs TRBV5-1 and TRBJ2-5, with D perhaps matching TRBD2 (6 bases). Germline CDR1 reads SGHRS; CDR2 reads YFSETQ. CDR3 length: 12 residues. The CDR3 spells CASRDSGETQYF. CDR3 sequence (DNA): TGTGCTAGCAGGGACTCCGGGGAGACCCAGTACTTC.

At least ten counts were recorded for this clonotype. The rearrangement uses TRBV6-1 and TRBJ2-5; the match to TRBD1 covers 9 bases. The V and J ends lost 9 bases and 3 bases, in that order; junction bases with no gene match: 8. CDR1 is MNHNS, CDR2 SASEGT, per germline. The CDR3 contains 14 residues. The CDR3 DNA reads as TGTGCCAGTAGAATGGACAGGGGAGAAGAGACCCAGTACTTC. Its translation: CASRMDRGEETQYF.

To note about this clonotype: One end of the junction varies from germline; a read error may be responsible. CDR3 sequence (DNA): TGTGCTAGCAGCGCGGGACAGGGGGCCACCGGGGAGCTGTTTTTT. Its protein product is CASSAGQGATGELFF. V gene TRBV7-7 combines with J gene TRBJ2-2, with 12 bases matching TRBD1. The CDR3 is 15 residues long. CDR1 and CDR2 (germline): SSHAT, FNYEAQ (reference sequence).

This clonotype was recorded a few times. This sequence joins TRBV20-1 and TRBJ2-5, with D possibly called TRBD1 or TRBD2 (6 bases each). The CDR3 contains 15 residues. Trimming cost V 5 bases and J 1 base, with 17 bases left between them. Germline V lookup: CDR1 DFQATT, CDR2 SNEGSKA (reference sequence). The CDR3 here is CSAATTGGVQETQYF. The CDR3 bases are TGCAGTGCTGCCACGACAGGAGGGGTCCAAGAGACCCAGTACTTC.